The TCR beta chain under discussion was sequenced for a study of CD4+ T cells in melanoma. Study-level points and caveats: Neoantigen-specific CD4+ T cells in melanoma reportedly had diverse differentiation states. A reported correlation linked neoantigen-specific CD4+ T cells to CD8+, macrophage and B cell function.

Libraries were prepared by immunoSEQ multiplex PCR; TCRdb keeps only in-frame clonotypes and omits some of them. The sample records over 100,000 clones, 92% being singletons. About this clone: Its antigen is currently unknown.

Germline trimming cut 0 bases from V and 3 bases from J; bases unmatched to any gene: 5. This CDR3 has 17 amino acids. Germline V gene sequence: CDR1 SGHKS, CDR2 YYEKEE (reference sequence). The V gene is TRBV5-5, the J gene TRBJ2-5, with 13 bases that match TRBD2. The specimen was peripheral blood. The clonotype was recovered from a human donor with melanoma. CDR3 loop: CASSLEWTSGSEETQYF. DNA for the CDR3: TGTGCCAGCAGCTTGGAGTGGACTAGCGGGAGTGAAGAGACCCAGTACTTC.